This T cell receptor (beta chain) was documented in a study of immune evolution from preneoplasia to lung adenocarcinoma. Notes on the study in general: KRAS-mutant nodules had the highest T cell clonality.

For this clone: The target antigen is unknown.

Using immunoSEQ multiplex PCR, the repertoire was profiled, and TCRdb retains in-frame clones only, with some absent. The top ten clones hold around 6.1% of a sample with some 37,000 clones, 74% of them seen once. The V and J ends lost 8 bases and 5 bases, in that order; junction bases with no gene match: 7. Germline loops: CDR1 SNHLY, CDR2 FYNNEI. This CDR3 contains 15 residues. J is TRBJ2-4 and V is TRBV2, with 12 bases lining up with TRBD2. This TCR was recovered from a person in their sixties or seventies with lung adenocarcinoma. Sequenced sample: FFPE invasive lung adenocarcinoma tissue. CDR3 region: CASSTSGRRENIQYF. The CDR3 nucleotides read TGTGCCAGCTCGACTAGCGGGAGAAGGGAAAACATTCAGTACTTC. The full variable domain, rest sourced from reference TRBV2 and TRBJ2-4, is EPEVTQTPSHQVTQMGQEVILRCVPISNHLYFYWYRQILGQKVEFLVSFYNNEISEKSEIFDDQFSVERPDGSNFTLKIRSTKLEDSAMYFCASSTSGRRENIQYFGAGTRLSVL.